Below, 5 T cell receptor beta chains from the same sample are listed, as sequenced in a study of molecular identifiers for immune sequencing clone quantification. Each CDR3 protein is one row after TCRdb ran MiXCR on the PCR reads. The sample carries 600,000 to 650,000 distinct CDR3 sequences, about 20% recorded once. The specimen was naive CD8+ T cells from blood, with Jurkat cell RNA spiked in. Subset described: FACS-sorted CD8+CD4-CCR7+CD45RA+ naive T cells. These TCRs come from a human donor in good health. Some libraries in this study had Jurkat cell RNA spiked in.

Many counts were recorded for this clonotype. This sequence joins TRBV4-3 and TRBJ2-2; tentative D call: TRBD2 (6 bases). V was clipped by 3 bases and J by 6 bases, with 14 bases between them. Germline V gene data show CDR1 as LGHNA and CDR2 as YSLEER. The CDR3 loop spans 15 amino acids. The CDR3 spells CASSQLFGGSGELFF. The CDR3 DNA reads as TGCGCCAGCAGCCAGCTGTTTGGGGGGTCCGGGGAGCTGTTTTTT.

This clonotype occurred many times. This chain joins TRBV24-1 and TRBJ2-2, with D hard to call. The V end lost 10 bases, the J end lost 6 bases, and 11 bases lay between the germline ends. Germline values: CDR1 KGHDR, CDR2 SFDVKD. This CDR3 has 12 residues. The CDR3 coding sequence is TGTGCCACTTCGGTATACGCCGGGGAGCTGTTTTTT. Amino acid sequence: CATSVYAGELFF.

This clonotype came up a few times. V usage is TRBV7-9 and J usage is TRBJ2-7, with TRBD2 identical over 7 bases. The germline gives CDR1 SEHNR, CDR2 FQNEAQ (reference sequence). The J segment lost 7 bases and the V segment lost 5 bases, leaving 17 bases of the junction unmatched. CDR3 length equals 16 residues. CDR3 coding DNA: TGTGCCAGCAGCGCGGGGACGGGAGGTGAGGTGGGTGAGCAGTACTTC. Translated: CASSAGTGGEVGEQYF.

The sample holds a few counts of this clonotype. The rearrangement uses TRBV4-2 and TRBJ2-1, with D perhaps matching TRBD1 (6 bases). Germline V gives CDR1 LGHNA, CDR2 YNFKEQ. The V end was cut by 0 bases, the J end by 0 bases, with 6 bases between. This CDR3 contains 15 residues. Here the CDR3 DNA reads TGTGCCAGCAGCCAAGAAGGGGGCTCCTACAATGAGCAGTTCTTC. Its translation is CASSQEGGSYNEQFF.

About this clonotype itself: Its ends do not fully match the called genes, so a read error is possible. The chain's CDR3 is CANSSRLADQSTDTQYF. In DNA form, the CDR3 reads TGTGCCAACAGTTCCCGACTAGCGGACCAGAGCACAGATACGCAGTATTTT. This sequence joins TRBV27 and TRBJ2-3, with 9 bases lining up with TRBD2. Per the germline V gene, CDR1 is MNHEY and CDR2 is SMNVEV (reference sequence). The CDR3 extends over 17 amino acids.